What follows describes a single T cell receptor (beta chain). Its antigen is not identified. This specimen comes from a study of blood T cells in healthy people across ages. Whole-study results and caveats: Whereas aged donors had fewer naive CD4+ cells, long-lived donors had more of them and higher diversity. Researchers said unsorted PBMCs prevented a conclusive naive versus antigen-experienced comparison.

It was with a sample-barcoded 5' primer and a J-beta primer mix that a second PCR of roughly 7 to 11 cycles was run. TCRdb itself ran the 5' RACE reads through MiXCR, one entry per CDR3 protein. The repertoire consists of roughly 560,000 distinct CDR3 sequences, with less than 25% occurring once and the leading ten covering roughly 10%. This sample also appeared in a second study, on T cells of mothers and their children.

The sequence derives from a boy younger than 18 in good health. The sample was blood.

CDR3 residues: CASSMALAGVEQFF. In nucleotides, the CDR3 is TGTGCCAGCAGTATGGCCCTAGCGGGTGTTGAGCAGTTCTTC. The chain combines TRBV12-3 or TRBV12-4 with TRBJ2-5, with 8 positions matching TRBD2. The tail of the sequence fits TRBJ2-1 better, so the J call may be wrong. The CDR3 length is 14 residues.